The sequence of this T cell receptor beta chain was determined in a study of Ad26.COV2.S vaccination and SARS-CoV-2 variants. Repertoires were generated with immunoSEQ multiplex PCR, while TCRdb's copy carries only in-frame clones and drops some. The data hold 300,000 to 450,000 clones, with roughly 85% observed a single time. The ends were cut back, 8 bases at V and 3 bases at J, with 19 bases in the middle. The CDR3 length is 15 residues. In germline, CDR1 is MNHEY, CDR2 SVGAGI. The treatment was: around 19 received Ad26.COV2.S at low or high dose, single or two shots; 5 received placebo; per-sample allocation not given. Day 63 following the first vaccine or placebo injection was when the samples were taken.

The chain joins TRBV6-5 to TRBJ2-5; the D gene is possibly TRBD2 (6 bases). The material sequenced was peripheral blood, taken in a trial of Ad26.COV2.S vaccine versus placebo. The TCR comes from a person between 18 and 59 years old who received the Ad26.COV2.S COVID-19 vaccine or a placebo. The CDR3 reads CASCTVRGLKETQYF. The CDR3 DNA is TGTGCCAGCTGTACCGTCCGGGGGTTAAAAGAGACCCAGTACTTC.